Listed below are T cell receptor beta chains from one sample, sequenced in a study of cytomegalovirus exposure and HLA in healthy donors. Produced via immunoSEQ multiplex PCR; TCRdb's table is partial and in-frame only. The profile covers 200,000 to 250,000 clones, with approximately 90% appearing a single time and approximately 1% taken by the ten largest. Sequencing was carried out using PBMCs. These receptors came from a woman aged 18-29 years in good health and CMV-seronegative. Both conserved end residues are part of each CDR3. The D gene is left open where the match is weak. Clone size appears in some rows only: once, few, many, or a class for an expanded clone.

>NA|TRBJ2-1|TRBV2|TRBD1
CASSEAGTVQRFF
TGTGCCAGCAGTGAAGCCGGGACAGTTCAACGGTTCTTC
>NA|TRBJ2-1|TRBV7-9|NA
CASSFSEEQFF
TGTGCCAGCAGCTTCTCGGAGGAGCAGTTCTTC
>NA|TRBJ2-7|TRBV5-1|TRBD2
CASSLTGSGGRSSYEQYF
TGCGCCAGCAGCTTGACGGGTAGCGGGGGCCGAAGCTCCTACGAGCAGTACTTC
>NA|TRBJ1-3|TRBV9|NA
CASSPGVRGRKSGNTIYF
TGTGCCAGCAGCCCTGGTGTGAGAGGTCGTAAATCTGGAAACACCATATATTTT
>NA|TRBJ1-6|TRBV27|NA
CASSLSMPGFSPLHF
TGTGCCAGCAGTTTATCGATGCCAGGTTTTTCACCCCTCCACTTT
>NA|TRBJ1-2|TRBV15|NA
CATSRAGTPLGYTF
TGTGCCACCAGCAGAGCCGGGACACCTCTAGGCTACACCTTC
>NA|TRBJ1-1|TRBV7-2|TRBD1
CASSVDRGRVAFF
TGTGCCAGCAGCGTAGACAGGGGGCGCGTGGCTTTCTTT
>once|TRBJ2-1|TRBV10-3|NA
CAISESVRDEQFF
TGTGCCATCAGTGAGTCCGTTCGAGATGAGCAGTTCTTC
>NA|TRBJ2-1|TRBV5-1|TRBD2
CASSFEGLAIEQFF
TGCGCCAGCAGCTTTGAGGGACTAGCGATTGAGCAGTTCTTC
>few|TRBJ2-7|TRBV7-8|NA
CATSISGGPYEQYF
TGTGCCACCTCGATATCCGGGGGACCTTACGAGCAGTACTTC
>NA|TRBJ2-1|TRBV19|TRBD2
CASSIFLTSVNEQFF
TGTGCCAGTAGTATATTCCTGACTAGCGTCAATGAGCAGTTCTTC
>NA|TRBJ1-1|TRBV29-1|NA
CSVLPQAGNTEAFF
TGCAGTGTCCTCCCTCAGGCGGGGAACACTGAAGCTTTCTTT
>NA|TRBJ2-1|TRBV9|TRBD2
CASSVTSGRTYEQFF
TGTGCCAGCAGCGTGACTAGCGGGAGGACTTATGAGCAGTTCTTC
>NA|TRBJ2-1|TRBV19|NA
CASSIPGLIYNEQFF
TGTGCCAGTAGTATTCCGGGACTCATATACAATGAGCAGTTCTTC
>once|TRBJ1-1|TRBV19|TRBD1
CASSARGQPEAFF
TGTGCCAGTAGTGCCCGGGGACAGCCAGAAGCTTTCTTT
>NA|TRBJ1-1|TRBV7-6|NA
CASSYGQNTEAFF
TGTGCCAGCAGCTACGGACAGAACACTGAAGCTTTCTTT
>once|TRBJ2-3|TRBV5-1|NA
CASSPRDTSDTQYF
TGCGCCAGCAGCCCCCGGGACACTTCAGATACGCAGTATTTT